This T cell receptor (beta chain) was profiled in a study of beta chain features in type 1 diabetes. Study-wide results and caveats: A potential influence of HLA type upon TCRB rearrangement remained unresolved herein. For Type 1 diabetes patients, all four CD4+ subsets carried TCRB CDR3s that were moderately but significantly shorter.

This clone was counted a few times. Antigen specificity is unknown. This CDR3 is built from 15 residues. Germline V gene lookup returns CDR1 SQVTM and CDR2 ANQGSEA. Trimming removed 4 bases at V and 4 bases at J, with 19 bases between. TCRB transcripts that were expressed got sequenced, as all of the isolated RNA had been reverse transcribed. Sequenced by immunoSEQ multiplex PCR; TCRdb stores in-frame clones only, minus some. The sample lists 250,000 or so clones, around 21% occurring once. Input material: naive CD4+ T cells from blood. The V gene is TRBV29-1, the J gene TRBJ1-2; D might be TRBD1 (5 bases). The clonotype originates from a woman between 40 and 50 years old with type 1 diabetes. The CDR3 is CSVVGQVPRAYGYTF. The CDR3 DNA sequence: TGCAGCGTTGTTGGGCAAGTTCCCAGGGCCTATGGCTACACCTTC.